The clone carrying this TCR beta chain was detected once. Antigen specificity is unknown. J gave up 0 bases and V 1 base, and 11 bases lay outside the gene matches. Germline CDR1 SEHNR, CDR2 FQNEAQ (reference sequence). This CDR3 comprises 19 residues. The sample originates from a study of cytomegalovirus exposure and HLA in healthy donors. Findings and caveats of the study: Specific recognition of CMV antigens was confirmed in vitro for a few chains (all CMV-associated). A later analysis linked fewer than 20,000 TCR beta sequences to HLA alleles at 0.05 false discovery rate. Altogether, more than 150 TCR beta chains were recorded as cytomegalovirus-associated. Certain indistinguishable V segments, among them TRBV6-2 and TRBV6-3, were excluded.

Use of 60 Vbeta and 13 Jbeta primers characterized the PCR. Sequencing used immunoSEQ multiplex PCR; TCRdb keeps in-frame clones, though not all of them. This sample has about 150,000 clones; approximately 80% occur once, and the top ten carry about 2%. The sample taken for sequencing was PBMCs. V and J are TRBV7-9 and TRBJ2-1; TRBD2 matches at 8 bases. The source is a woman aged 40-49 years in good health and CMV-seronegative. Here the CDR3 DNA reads TGTGCCAGCAGCTTAGGTTTTAGCGGGGCCTCGAGCTCCTACAATGAGCAGTTCTTC. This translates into CASSLGFSGASSSYNEQFF.